The 25 T cell receptor beta chains given below trace back to one sample, sequenced in a study of response to subunit inactivated influenza vaccine. MiXCR, run by TCRdb on the RT-PCR reads, gives a single entry per CDR3 protein. The sample has about 170,000 distinct CDR3 sequences, about 12% seen once; the top ten hold less than 30%. In addition, the sample was reused for a study of T cells expressing NK-cell markers. That publication notes: With UMIs, 5'RACE template switching was used to make TCR beta cDNA.

Sample: CD8+ T cells sorted from PBMCs, taken 11 to 12 days after vaccination. These receptors all come from a man aged 50 to 59 who received an inactivated influenza vaccine.

J is TRBJ2-1 and V is TRBV5-6; D call uncertain. CDR1 is SGHDT, CDR2 YYEEEE, per germline. Deletions cut 7 bases from V and 3 bases from J, with 20 bases between. This CDR3 has 16 residues. CDR3 sequence reads: CASRSLSRSNYNEQFF. The CDR3 nucleotides read TGTGCCAGCCGAAGCTTATCCCGATCCAACTACAATGAGCAGTTCTTC.

This clonotype was detected many times. This chain links TRBV28 with TRBJ2-7, with 7 bases that match TRBD1. Germline CDR1 reads MDHEN; CDR2 reads SYDVKM. Losses at the gene ends were 5 bases for V and 3 bases for J; bases not matched to a gene: 13. This CDR3 contains 16 residues. In DNA form, the CDR3 reads TGTGCCAGCAGTACCCAACAGGGGCCTATCCACTACGAGCAGTACTTC. Protein product: CASSTQQGPIHYEQYF. The entire variable domain, with the rest obtained from reference TRBV28 and TRBJ2-7, is as follows: DVKVTQSSRYLVKRTGEKVFLECVQDMDHENMFWYRQDPGLGLRLIYFSYDVKMKEKGDIPEGYSVSREKKERFSLILESASTNQTSMYLCASSTQQGPIHYEQYFGPGTRLTVT.

The chain is built from TRBV4-3 and TRBJ2-2; 9 bases match TRBD1. Germline V gene data show CDR1 as LGHNA and CDR2 as YSLEER. Trimming at V came to 0 bases and at J to 0 bases, leaving 2 bases not matched to a gene. CDR3 length equals 17 residues. DNA for the CDR3: TGCGCCAGCAGCCAAGAGGGACAGGGCTCGAACACCGGGGAGCTGTTTTTT. Translated: CASSQEGQGSNTGELFF.

By its share, this clonotype is medium-sized. The chain couples TRBV29-1 to TRBJ2-3; 7 bases line up with TRBD1. From germline, CDR1 is SQVTM and CDR2 ANQGSEA. The ends lost 3 bases at V and 5 bases at J; junction bases unmatched: 2. The CDR3 has 12 amino acids. The CDR3 DNA is TGCAGCGTTGATTACAGGGGAGATACGCAGTATTTT. Translated, it gives CSVDYRGDTQYF.

This clonotype was seen repeatedly, ten times or more. The chain employs TRBV20-1 and TRBJ2-3; 7 nucleotides align to TRBD1. Unmatched junction bases numbered 4, after V lost 2 bases and J lost 2 bases. This CDR3 is built from 14 residues. From germline, CDR1 is DFQATT and CDR2 SNEGSKA (reference sequence). Here the CDR3 reads CSARPGTDTDTQYF. CDR3 coding DNA: TGCAGTGCTAGACCCGGGACAGACACAGATACGCAGTATTTT.

J is TRBJ2-3 and V is TRBV9, with 15 bases matching TRBD2. This CDR3 is 17 amino acids long. Germline assignment: CDR1 SGDLS and CDR2 YYNGEE. Unmatched junction bases numbered 4, after V lost 0 bases and J lost 5 bases. The chain's CDR3 is CASSVGGLAGGIDTQYF. The CDR3 region has the DNA TGTGCCAGCAGCGTAGGGGGACTAGCGGGAGGAATAGATACGCAGTATTTT.

A few counts support this clonotype. The gene calls are TRBV2 and TRBJ2-7, with TRBD1 matching over 9 bases. V trimming: 3 bases; J trimming: 7 bases; junction bases outside the gene matches: 7. This CDR3 spans 14 amino acids. The germline gives CDR1 SNHLY, CDR2 FYNNEI. Here the CDR3 reads CASSDPGQGYEQYF. The CDR3 coding sequence is TGTGCCAGCAGTGACCCGGGACAGGGTTATGAGCAGTACTTC.

This clonotype was recorded many times. The rearrangement joins TRBV6-2 or TRBV6-3 to TRBJ1-1; D ambiguous. CDR1 is MNHEY and CDR2 is SVGEGT in the germline V gene. The ends were cut back, 5 bases at V and 0 bases at J, with 10 bases in the middle. The CDR3 covers 14 residues. Here the CDR3 reads CASSKTEMNTEAFF. The CDR3 DNA sequence: TGTGCCAGCAGTAAAACAGAGATGAACACTGAAGCTTTCTTT.

This clonotype was seen only a few times. The V call is TRBV28, the J call TRBJ2-7; 8 bases align to TRBD1. The V segment lost 6 bases and the J segment 3 bases; nucleotides outside the gene matches: 7. The CDR3 is made up of 14 amino acids. In germline, CDR1 is MDHEN, CDR2 SYDVKM. CDR3 in amino acids: CASSVPRGHYEQYF. For the CDR3, the DNA is TGTGCCAGCAGCGTTCCCAGGGGGCACTACGAGCAGTACTTC. Combining the CDR3 with reference TRBV28 and TRBJ2-7 gives the whole variable domain DVKVTQSSRYLVKRTGEKVFLECVQDMDHENMFWYRQDPGLGLRLIYFSYDVKMKEKGDIPEGYSVSREKKERFSLILESASTNQTSMYLCASSVPRGHYEQYFGPGTRLTVT.

V is TRBV14 and J is TRBJ1-2; D perhaps matches TRBD1 (6 bases). Germline V gene data show CDR1 as SGHDN and CDR2 as FVKESK. The germline V and J ends were trimmed by 0 bases and 4 bases, with 12 bases remaining between them. The CDR3 length is 15 residues. The CDR3 loop reads CASSQELQGTYGYTF. Here the CDR3 DNA reads TGTGCCAGCAGCCAAGAGTTACAGGGTACCTATGGCTACACCTTC.

The table lists this clonotype with a few counts. The gene calls are TRBV3-1 and TRBJ2-2; D remains unclear. From germline, CDR1 is LGHDT and CDR2 YNNKEL (reference sequence). The V end lost 0 bases, the J end lost 6 bases, and 8 bases lay between the germline ends. This CDR3 contains 14 residues. This chain's CDR3 is CASSQESGPGELFF. The CDR3 coding sequence is TGTGCCAGCAGCCAAGAGTCTGGCCCCGGGGAGCTGTTTTTT. Drawing the rest from reference TRBV3-1 and TRBJ2-2, the complete variable domain is DTAVSQTPKYLVTQMGNDKSIKCEQNLGHDTMYWYKQDSKKFLKIMFSYNNKELIINETVPNRFSPKSPDKAHLNLHINSLELGDSAVYFCASSQESGPGELFFGEGSRLTVL.

In its sample, this clonotype was seen a few times. This chain uses TRBV5-5 with TRBJ1-5, with TRBD1 matching over 9 bases. The CDR3 is 15 residues long. Germline V lookup: CDR1 SGHKS, CDR2 YYEKEE (reference sequence). V shed 0 bases, J shed 6 bases, and the junction held 4 bases outside the gene matches. As DNA, the CDR3 is TGTGCCAGCAGCTTGGGACAGGGGGGTGGTCAGCCCCAGCATTTT. It yields the protein CASSLGQGGGQPQHF. Supplemented by reference TRBV5-5 and TRBJ1-5, the full variable domain reads DAGVTQSPTHLIKTRGQQVTLRCSPISGHKSVSWYQQVLGQGPQFIFQYYEKEERGRGNFPDRFSARQFPNYSSELNVNALLLGDSALYLCASSLGQGGGQPQHFGDGTRLSIL.

The J gene is TRBJ2-1, the V gene TRBV18; TRBD2 matches at 10 bases. CDR3 size: 14 residues. V lost 6 bases to trimming and J lost 7 bases; unmatched junction nucleotides: 6. Germline values: CDR1 KGHSH, CDR2 LQKENI. The CDR3 region is CASSERGGRNEQFF. Written as DNA, the CDR3 is TGTGCCAGCTCCGAGCGGGGGGGCAGAAATGAGCAGTTCTTC.

This clonotype showed up many times. The genes are TRBV6-2 or TRBV6-3 and TRBJ2-4, with 13 bases fitting TRBD2. The CDR3 loop spans 16 amino acids. Germline values: CDR1 MNHEY, CDR2 SVGEGT. Germline trimming cut 5 bases from V and 1 base from J; bases unmatched to any gene: 2. CDR3 sequence: CASSKTSGRAKNIQYF. As DNA, the CDR3 is TGTGCCAGCAGTAAGACTAGCGGGAGGGCCAAAAACATTCAGTACTTC.

This clonotype was seen only a few times. The chain links TRBV11-2 to TRBJ2-1; a weak D match, TRBD2 (6 bases). Germline V lookup: CDR1 SGHAT, CDR2 FQNNGV. The germline V and J ends were trimmed by 3 bases and 4 bases, with 19 bases remaining between them. This CDR3 region has 17 residues. Here the CDR3 reads CASSFEPFLGLYNEQFF. CDR3 bases: TGTGCCAGCAGCTTTGAACCCTTTTTGGGACTTTACAATGAGCAGTTCTTC. Supplemented by reference TRBV11-2 and TRBJ2-1, the full variable domain reads EAGVAQSPRYKIIEKRQSVAFWCNPISGHATLYWYQQILGQGPKLLIQFQNNGVVDDSQLPKDRFSAERLKGVDSTLKIQPAKLEDSAVYLCASSFEPFLGLYNEQFFGPGTRLTVL.

This clonotype was observed a few times. The rearrangement uses TRBV6-5 and TRBJ2-1; no reliable D call. From germline, CDR1 is MNHEY and CDR2 SVGAGI. Trimming pared 2 bases from V and 9 bases from J, leaving 11 bases between. This CDR3 region has 13 residues. CDR3 amino acids: CASSYGLEVEQFF. In DNA, the CDR3 is TGTGCCAGCAGTTACGGTCTCGAAGTTGAGCAGTTCTTC.

Here the CDR3 DNA reads TGTGCCAGCAAACTAGCGGGACACCAGGAGCAGTTCTTC. This codes for CASKLAGHQEQFF. The chain links TRBV6-2 or TRBV6-3 to TRBJ2-1, with TRBD2 matching over 10 bases. Germline lookup yields CDR1 MNHEY and CDR2 SVGEGT. The CDR3 runs 13 residues. V lost 7 bases to trimming and J lost 10 bases; unmatched junction nucleotides: 7.

Comments on this clonotype: The CDR3 end shows no conserved phenylalanine or tryptophan, and so a read error is likely. V usage is TRBV5-1 and J usage is TRBJ2-3, with unresolved D. The germline gives CDR1 SGHRS, CDR2 YFSETQ. This CDR3 is 13 amino acids long. Trimming shortened V by 4 bases and J by 5 bases, and 11 bases separated the two germline ends. The CDR3 is CASSTHSLDTQYL. CDR3 sequence (DNA): TGCGCCAGCAGCACCCACAGCTTAGATACGCAGTATTTA.

Only a few counts were recorded for this clonotype. The chain links TRBV7-9 to TRBJ2-1; no clear D gene. Trimming cost V 1 base and J 9 bases, with 13 bases left between them. Germline V gene data show CDR1 as SEHNR and CDR2 as FQNEAQ (reference sequence). The CDR3 extends over 14 amino acids. Here the CDR3 DNA reads TGTGCCAGCAGCTTAGTTCTTCGGAGTTTTGAGCAGTTCTTC. Translation gives CASSLVLRSFEQFF.

The chain is built from TRBV4-3 and TRBJ2-7; unclear D gene. Deletions cut 4 bases from V and 2 bases from J, with 9 bases between. The CDR3 is 13 residues long. Germline loops: CDR1 LGHNA, CDR2 YSLEER. The CDR3 here is CASSPNTAYEQYF. The CDR3 DNA reads TGCGCCAGCAGCCCCAACACGGCCTACGAGCAGTACTTC.

This clonotype was observed many times. The chain has TRBV29-1 and TRBJ2-2; no clear D gene. Trimming removed 4 bases from V and 2 bases from J, with 8 bases in between. This CDR3 is built from 13 residues. CDR1 SQVTM and CDR2 ANQGSEA come from the germline V gene. DNA of the CDR3: TGCAGCGTTGCGCTCTCCAACACCGGGGAGCTGTTTTTT. This gives the protein CSVALSNTGELFF.

This clonotype has only a few counts. This chain joins TRBV10-3 and TRBJ1-2; D is undetermined. The CDR3 totals 15 residues. V was clipped by 0 bases and J by 4 bases, with 12 bases between them. Germline V gene data show CDR1 as ENHRY and CDR2 as SYGVKD. The CDR3, as DNA: TGTGCCATCAGTGAGTCAGGAGAGACGCCCTATGGCTACACCTTC. It yields the protein CAISESGETPYGYTF.

This clonotype was counted a few times. CDR3 coding DNA: TGTGCCAGCAGCTCCGGACAGGGGGCGGTACTGGATGAAAAACTGTTTTTT. It encodes CASSSGQGAVLDEKLFF. This sequence joins TRBV28 and TRBJ1-4, with TRBD1 matching 11 bases. The length of the CDR3 is 17 residues. V shed 6 bases and J 6 bases; nucleotides not matched to a gene: 12. Germline CDR1 MDHEN, CDR2 SYDVKM. The entire variable domain, with the rest obtained from reference TRBV28 and TRBJ1-4, is as follows: DVKVTQSSRYLVKRTGEKVFLECVQDMDHENMFWYRQDPGLGLRLIYFSYDVKMKEKGDIPEGYSVSREKKERFSLILESASTNQTSMYLCASSSGQGAVLDEKLFFGSGTQLSVL.

Ten or more counts support this clonotype. This chain joins TRBV4-1 and TRBJ1-2; no reliable D call. Germline lookup yields CDR1 MGHRA and CDR2 YSYEKL. V lost 4 bases to trimming and J lost 4 bases, with 16 bases between them. The CDR3 runs to 15 residues. CDR3 sequence (DNA): TGCGCCAGCAGCCTCGGGCAAGCAGAGGTCTATGGCTACACCTTC. Protein product: CASSLGQAEVYGYTF.

This clonotype was counted a few times. V gene TRBV7-8 combines with J gene TRBJ2-1; TRBD1 might be the D (6 bases). This CDR3 has 13 amino acids. Per germline, CDR1 SGHVS and CDR2 FQNEAQ. The V gene lost 1 base and the J gene lost 8 bases, with 9 bases spanning the gap. This chain's CDR3 is CASSLGTGYEQFF. CDR3 coding DNA: TGTGCCAGCAGCTTAGGTACAGGGTATGAGCAGTTCTTC.